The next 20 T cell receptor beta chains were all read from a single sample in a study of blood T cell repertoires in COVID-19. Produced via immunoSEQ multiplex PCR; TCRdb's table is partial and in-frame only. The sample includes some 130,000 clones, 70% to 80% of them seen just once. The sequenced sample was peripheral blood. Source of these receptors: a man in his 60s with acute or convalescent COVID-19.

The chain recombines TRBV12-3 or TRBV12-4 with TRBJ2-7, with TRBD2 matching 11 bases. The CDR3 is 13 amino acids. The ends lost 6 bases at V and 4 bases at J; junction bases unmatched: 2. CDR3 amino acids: CASSTSGSYEQYF. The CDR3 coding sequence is TGTGCCAGCAGCACTAGCGGGAGTTACGAGCAGTACTTC.

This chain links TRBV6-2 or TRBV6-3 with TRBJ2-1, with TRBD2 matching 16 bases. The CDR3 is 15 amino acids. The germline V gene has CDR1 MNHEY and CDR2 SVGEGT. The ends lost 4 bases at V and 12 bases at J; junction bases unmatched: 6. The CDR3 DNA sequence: TGTGCCAGCAGTTCGACCGGGACTAGCGGGAGGGGGCAGTTCTTC. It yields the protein CASSSTGTSGRGQFF.

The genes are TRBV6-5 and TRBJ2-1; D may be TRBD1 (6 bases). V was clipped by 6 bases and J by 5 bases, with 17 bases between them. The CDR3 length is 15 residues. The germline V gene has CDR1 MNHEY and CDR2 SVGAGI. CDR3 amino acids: CASSPWGLANNEQFF. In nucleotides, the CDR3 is TGTGCCAGCAGCCCCTGGGGGCTAGCCAACAATGAGCAGTTCTTC.

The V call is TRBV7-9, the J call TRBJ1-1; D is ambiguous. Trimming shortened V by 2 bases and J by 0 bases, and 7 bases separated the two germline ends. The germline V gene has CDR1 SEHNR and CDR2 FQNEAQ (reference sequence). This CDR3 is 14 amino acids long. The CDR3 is CASSLLNMNTEAFF. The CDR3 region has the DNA TGTGCCAGCAGCTTACTTAACATGAACACTGAAGCTTTCTTT.

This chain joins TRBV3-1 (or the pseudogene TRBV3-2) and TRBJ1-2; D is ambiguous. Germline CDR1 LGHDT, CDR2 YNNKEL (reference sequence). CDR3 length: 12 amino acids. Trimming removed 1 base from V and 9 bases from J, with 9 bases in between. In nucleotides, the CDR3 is TGTGCCAGCAGCCAAGCCCAGTCCAGCTACACCTTC. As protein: CASSQAQSSYTF.

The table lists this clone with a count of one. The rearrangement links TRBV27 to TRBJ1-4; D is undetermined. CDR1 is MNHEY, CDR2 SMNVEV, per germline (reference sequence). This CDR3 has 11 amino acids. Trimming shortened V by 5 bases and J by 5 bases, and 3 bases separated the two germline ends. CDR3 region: CASSGNEKLFF. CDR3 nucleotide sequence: TGTGCCAGCAGTGGCAATGAAAAACTGTTTTTT.

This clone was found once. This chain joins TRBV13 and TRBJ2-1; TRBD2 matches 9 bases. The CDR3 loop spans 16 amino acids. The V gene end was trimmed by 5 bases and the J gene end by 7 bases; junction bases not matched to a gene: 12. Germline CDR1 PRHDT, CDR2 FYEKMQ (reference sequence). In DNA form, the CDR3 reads TGTGCCAGCAGCCCTGGGGGGCTAGCGGGGAAAAATGAGCAGTTCTTC. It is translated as CASSPGGLAGKNEQFF.

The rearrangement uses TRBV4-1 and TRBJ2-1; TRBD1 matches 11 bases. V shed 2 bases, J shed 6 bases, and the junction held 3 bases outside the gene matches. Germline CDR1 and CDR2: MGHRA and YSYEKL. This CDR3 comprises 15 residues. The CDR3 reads CASSQQGQGGNEQFF. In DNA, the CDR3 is TGCGCCAGCAGCCAACAGGGACAGGGGGGCAATGAGCAGTTCTTC.

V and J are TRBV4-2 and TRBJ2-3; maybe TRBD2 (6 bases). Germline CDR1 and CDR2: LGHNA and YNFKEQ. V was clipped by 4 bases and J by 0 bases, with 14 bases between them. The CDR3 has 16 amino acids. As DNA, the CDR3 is TGTGCCAGCAGCCCCGGGACTTCCCAAAGCACAGATACGCAGTATTTT. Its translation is CASSPGTSQSTDTQYF.

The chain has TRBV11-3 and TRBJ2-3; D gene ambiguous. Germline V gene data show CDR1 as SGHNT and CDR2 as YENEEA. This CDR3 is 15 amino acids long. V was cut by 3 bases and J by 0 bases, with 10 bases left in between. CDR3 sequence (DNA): TGTGCCAGCAGCTTCCAGGCTTCTAGCACAGATACGCAGTATTTT. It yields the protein CASSFQASSTDTQYF. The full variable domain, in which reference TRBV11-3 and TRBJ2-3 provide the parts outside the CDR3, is EAGVVQSPRYKIIEKKQPVAFWCNPISGHNTLYWYLQNLGQGPELLIRYENEEAVDDSQLPKDRFSAERLKGVDSTLKIQPAELGDSAVYLCASSFQASSTDTQYFGPGTRLTVL.

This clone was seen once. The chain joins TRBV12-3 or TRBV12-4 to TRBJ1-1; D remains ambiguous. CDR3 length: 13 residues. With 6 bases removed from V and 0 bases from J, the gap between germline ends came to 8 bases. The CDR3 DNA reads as TGTGCCAGCAGGTCAAGCATGAACACTGAAGCTTTCTTT. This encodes CASRSSMNTEAFF.

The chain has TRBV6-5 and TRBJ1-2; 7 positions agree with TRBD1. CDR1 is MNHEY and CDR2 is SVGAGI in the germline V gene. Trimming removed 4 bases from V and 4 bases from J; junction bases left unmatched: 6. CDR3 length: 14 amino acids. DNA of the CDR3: TGTGCCAGCAGTTCCTCTCAGGGGGTCTATGGCTACACCTTC. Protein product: CASSSSQGVYGYTF.

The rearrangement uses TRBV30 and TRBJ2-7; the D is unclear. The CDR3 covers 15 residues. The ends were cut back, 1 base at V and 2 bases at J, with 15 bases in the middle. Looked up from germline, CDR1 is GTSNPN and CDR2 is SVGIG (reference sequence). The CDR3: CAWSAGSWAPYEQYF. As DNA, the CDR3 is TGTGCCTGGAGTGCCGGATCGTGGGCCCCCTACGAGCAGTACTTC. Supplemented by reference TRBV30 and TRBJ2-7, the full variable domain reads SQTIHQWPATLVQPVGSPLSLECTVEGTSNPNLYWYRQAAGRGLQLLFYSVGIGQISSEVPQNLSASRPQDRQFILSSKKLLLSDSGFYLCAWSAGSWAPYEQYFGPGTRLTVT.

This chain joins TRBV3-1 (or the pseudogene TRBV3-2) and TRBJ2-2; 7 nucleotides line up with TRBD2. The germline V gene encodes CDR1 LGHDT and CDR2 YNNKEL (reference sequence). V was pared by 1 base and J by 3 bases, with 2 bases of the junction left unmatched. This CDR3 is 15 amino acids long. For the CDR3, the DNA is TGTGCCAGCAGCCAAGGGGACTACGACACCGGGGAGCTGTTTTTT. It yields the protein CASSQGDYDTGELFF.

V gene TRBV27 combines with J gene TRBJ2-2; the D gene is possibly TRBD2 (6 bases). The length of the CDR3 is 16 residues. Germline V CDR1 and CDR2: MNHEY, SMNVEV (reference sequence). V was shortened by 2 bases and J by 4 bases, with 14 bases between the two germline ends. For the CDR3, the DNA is TGTGCCAGCAGTTTACTGCCGGGAGCAGGCACCGGGGAGCTGTTTTTT. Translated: CASSLLPGAGTGELFF.

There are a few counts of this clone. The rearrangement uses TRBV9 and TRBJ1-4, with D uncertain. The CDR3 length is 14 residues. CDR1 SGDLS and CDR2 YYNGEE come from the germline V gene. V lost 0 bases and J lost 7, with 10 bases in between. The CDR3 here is CASSVGGLGEKLFF. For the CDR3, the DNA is TGTGCCAGCAGCGTAGGAGGGTTGGGTGAAAAACTGTTTTTT.

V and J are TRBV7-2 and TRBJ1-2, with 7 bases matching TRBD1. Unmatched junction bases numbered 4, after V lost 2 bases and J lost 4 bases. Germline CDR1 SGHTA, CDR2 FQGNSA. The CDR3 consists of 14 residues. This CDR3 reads CASSLTTGSYGYTF. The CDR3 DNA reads TGTGCCAGCAGCTTAACGACAGGGAGCTATGGCTACACCTTC. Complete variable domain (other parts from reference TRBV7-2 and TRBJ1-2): GAGVSQSPSNKVTEKGKDVELRCDPISGHTALYWYRQSLGQGLEFLIYFQGNSAPDKSGLPSDRFSAERTGGSVSTLTIQRTQQEDSAVYLCASSLTTGSYGYTFGSGTRLTVV.

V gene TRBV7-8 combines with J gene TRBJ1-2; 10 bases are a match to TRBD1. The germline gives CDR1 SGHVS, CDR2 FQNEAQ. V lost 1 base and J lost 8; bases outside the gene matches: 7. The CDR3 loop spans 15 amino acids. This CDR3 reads CASSLDGTGVSGYTF. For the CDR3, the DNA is TGTGCCAGCAGCTTAGATGGGACAGGGGTCAGCGGCTACACCTTC.

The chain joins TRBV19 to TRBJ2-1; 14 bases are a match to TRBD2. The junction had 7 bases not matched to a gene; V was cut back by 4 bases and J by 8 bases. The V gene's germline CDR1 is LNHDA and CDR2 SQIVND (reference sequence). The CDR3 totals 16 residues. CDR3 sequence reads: CASSTGTSGRTDEQFF. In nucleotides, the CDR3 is TGTGCCAGTAGTACCGGGACTAGCGGGAGAACCGATGAGCAGTTCTTC.

The CDR3 coding sequence is TGTGCCAGCAGCCAGACCAGCAGCCTAGGCGGCTACACCTTC. Translation: CASSQTSSLGGYTF. The chain employs TRBV6-2 or TRBV6-3 and TRBJ1-2; D not resolved. The CDR3 is 14 amino acids. V was pared by 6 bases and J by 8 bases, with 19 bases between. Germline CDR1 is MNHEY and CDR2 is SVGEGT.